This T cell receptor (beta chain) appears in the sequencing data of a study of naive and memory T cell subsets. Whole-study findings and limits: The RNA method is potentially sensitive to activation and differentiation changes.

The CDR3 runs 14 residues. Trimming took 4 bases from V and 6 from J, leaving 13 bases between them. This clonotype was detected a few times. The antigen remains unidentified. Ligated cDNA underwent four rounds of PCR with nested alpha and beta constant region primers and SP2. Alpha and beta constant region primers primed reverse transcription for blood and skin samples. Each CDR3 protein is one row after TCRdb ran MiXCR on the 5' RACE reads. The top ten hold approximately 9.4% of the sample, which has more than 55,000 distinct CDR3 sequences, more than 7.5% seen once. The library had UMIs added by 3' ligation of an oligonucleotide to TCR cDNA. Input was about 1 to 1,100 ng of DNase-treated total RNA without cell sorting.

The sequence came from a female donor in good health. This rearrangement joins TRBV12-3 or TRBV12-4 to TRBJ2-1; D is undetermined. The CDR3 DNA sequence: TGTGCCAGCAGTTCGGGCCCTTACGGCAATGAGCAGTTCTTC. As protein: CASSSGPYGNEQFF.